This paragraph reports one T cell receptor beta chain. Its specificity is not known. These data originate in a study of T cell repertoires in cytomegalovirus infection. The V end was cut by 2 bases, the J end by 7 bases, with 9 bases between. Germline-derived CDR1 and CDR2 are SGHTA and FQGNSA. The CDR3 has 13 amino acids. One entry per CDR3 protein, called by TCRdb with MiXCR from the reads. The sample gives about 470,000 distinct CDR3 sequences, about 42% of which show up once; about 45% is in the top ten. The chain has TRBV7-2 and TRBJ1-5; D unclear. The receptor's source is a human donor in good health (CMV status not recorded). Some clones in this sample may be carry-over from other donors' samples. Sequencing was performed on cultured PBMCs, taken from culture after CMV antigen stimulation. The CDR3 region has the DNA TGTGCCAGCAGCTTAAGTATCTGGCAGCCCCAGCATTTT. Translation: CASSLSIWQPQHF.